This T cell receptor beta chain stems from a study of cytomegalovirus exposure and HLA in healthy donors. Turning to the study itself: Among around 400 genotyped donors, around 82% fell in the Caucasian-associated ancestry cluster.

Study results and limitations: The study recorded around 160 TCR beta chains that were cytomegalovirus-associated.

This clone was counted only a few times. Its antigen remains unidentified. The germline V gene encodes CDR1 SGHDT and CDR2 YYEEEE. This CDR3 contains 17 residues. After removal of 0 bases from V and 4 bases from J, the junction contained 8 bases not matched to a gene. This PCR relied on a set of 60 Vbeta primers and 13 Jbeta primers. The protocol was immunoSEQ multiplex PCR, while the TCRdb copy is restricted to in-frame clones and leaves out a portion. The sample contains 85,000 to 130,000 clones, around 10% of which appear only once. The rearrangement uses TRBV5-6 and TRBJ1-2; 11 nucleotides match TRBD1. The source is a man aged 40-50 years in good health and CMV-seropositive. The sample consisted of PBMCs. CDR3 sequence reads: CASSLAGTGGSGYGYTF. CDR3 bases: TGTGCCAGCAGCTTGGCCGGGACAGGGGGAAGCGGCTATGGCTACACCTTC. The full variable domain, completed using reference TRBV5-6 and TRBJ1-2, is DAGVTQSPTHLIKTRGQQVTLRCSPKSGHDTVSWYQQALGQGPQFIFQYYEEEERQRGNFPDRFSGHQFPNYSSELNVNALLLGDSALYLCASSLAGTGGSGYGYTFGSGTRLTVV.